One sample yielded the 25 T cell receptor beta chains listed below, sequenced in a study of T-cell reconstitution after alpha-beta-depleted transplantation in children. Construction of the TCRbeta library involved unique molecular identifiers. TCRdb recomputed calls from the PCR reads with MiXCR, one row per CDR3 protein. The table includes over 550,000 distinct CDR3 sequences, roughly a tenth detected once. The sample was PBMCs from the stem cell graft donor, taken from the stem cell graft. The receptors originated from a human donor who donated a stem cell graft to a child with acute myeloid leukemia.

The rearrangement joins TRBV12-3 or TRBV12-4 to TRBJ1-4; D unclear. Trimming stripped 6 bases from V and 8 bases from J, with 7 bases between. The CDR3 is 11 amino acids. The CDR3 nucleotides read TGTGCCAGCAGGCGCGTGGAAAAACTGTTTTTT. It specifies CASRRVEKLFF.

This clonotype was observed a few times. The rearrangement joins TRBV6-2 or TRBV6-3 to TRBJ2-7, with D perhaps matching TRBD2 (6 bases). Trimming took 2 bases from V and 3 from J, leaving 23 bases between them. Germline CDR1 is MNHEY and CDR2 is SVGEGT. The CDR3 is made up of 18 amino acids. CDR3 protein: CASSYGVWRRDDNYEQYF. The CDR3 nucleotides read TGTGCCAGCAGTTACGGGGTGTGGAGGCGGGACGACAACTACGAGCAGTACTTC.

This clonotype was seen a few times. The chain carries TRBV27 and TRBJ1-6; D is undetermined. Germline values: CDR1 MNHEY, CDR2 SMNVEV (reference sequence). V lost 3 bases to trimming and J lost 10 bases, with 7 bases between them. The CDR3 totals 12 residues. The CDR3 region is CASSLNRSPLHF. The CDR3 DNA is TGTGCCAGCAGTTTGAATAGATCACCCCTCCACTTT.

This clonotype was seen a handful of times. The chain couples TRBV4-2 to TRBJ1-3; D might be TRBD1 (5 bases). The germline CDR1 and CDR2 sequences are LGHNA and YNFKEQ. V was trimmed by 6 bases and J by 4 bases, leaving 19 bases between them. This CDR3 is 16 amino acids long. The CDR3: CASRPSLGAQGNTIYF. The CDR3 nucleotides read TGTGCCAGCAGACCATCGCTAGGGGCGCAGGGAAACACCATATATTTT.

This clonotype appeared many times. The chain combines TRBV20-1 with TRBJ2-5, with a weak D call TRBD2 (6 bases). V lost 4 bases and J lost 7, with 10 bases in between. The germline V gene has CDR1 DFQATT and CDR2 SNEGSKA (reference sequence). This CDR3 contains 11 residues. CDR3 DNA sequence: TGCAGTGCTACCCAGGGAGGGACCCAGTACTTC. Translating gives CSATQGGTQYF.

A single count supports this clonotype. DNA of the CDR3: TGTGCCAGCTTCTCCGGGACAGGAAACTATGGCTACACCTTC. Amino acid sequence: CASFSGTGNYGYTF. J is TRBJ1-2 and V is TRBV18, with 8 bases identical to TRBD1. The CDR3 is made up of 14 amino acids. V lost 7 bases, J lost 2 bases, and 6 bases stayed unmatched. Germline V gene sequence: CDR1 KGHSH, CDR2 LQKENI. Complete variable domain (other parts from reference TRBV18 and TRBJ1-2): NAGVMQNPRHLVRRRGQEARLRCSPMKGHSHVYWYRQLPEEGLKFMVYLQKENIIDESGMPKERFSAEFPKEGPSILRIQQVVRGDSAAYFCASFSGTGNYGYTFGSGTRLTVV.

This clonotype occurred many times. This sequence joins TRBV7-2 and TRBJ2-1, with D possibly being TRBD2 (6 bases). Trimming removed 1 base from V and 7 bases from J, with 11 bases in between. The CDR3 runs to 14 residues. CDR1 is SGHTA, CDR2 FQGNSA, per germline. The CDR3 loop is CASSLVSTSNEQFF. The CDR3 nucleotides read TGTGCCAGCAGCTTAGTGTCGACTAGTAATGAGCAGTTCTTC. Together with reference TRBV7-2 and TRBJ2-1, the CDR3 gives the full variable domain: GAGVSQSPSNKVTEKGKDVELRCDPISGHTALYWYRQSLGQGLEFLIYFQGNSAPDKSGLPSDRFSAERTGGSVSTLTIQRTQQEDSAVYLCASSLVSTSNEQFFGPGTRLTVL.

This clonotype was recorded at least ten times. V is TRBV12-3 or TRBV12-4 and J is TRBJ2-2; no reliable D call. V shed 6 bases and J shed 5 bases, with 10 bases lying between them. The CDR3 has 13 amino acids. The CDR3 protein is CASSPRPTGELFF. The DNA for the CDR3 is TGTGCCAGCAGCCCTCGACCAACCGGGGAGCTGTTTTTT.

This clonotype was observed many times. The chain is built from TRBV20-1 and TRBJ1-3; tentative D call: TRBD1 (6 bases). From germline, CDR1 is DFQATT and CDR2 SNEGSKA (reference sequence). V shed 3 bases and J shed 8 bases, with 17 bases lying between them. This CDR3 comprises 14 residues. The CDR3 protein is CSASDSRQVDTIYF. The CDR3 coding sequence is TGCAGTGCTAGCGACTCCCGACAGGTTGACACCATATATTTT.

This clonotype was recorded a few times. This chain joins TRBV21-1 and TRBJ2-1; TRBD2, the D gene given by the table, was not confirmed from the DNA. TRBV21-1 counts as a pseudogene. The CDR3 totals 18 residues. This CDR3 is CASNLQTSGRASYNEQFF. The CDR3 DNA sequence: TGTGCCAGCAACCTCCAGACTAGCGGGAGGGCTTCTTACAATGAGCAGTTCTTC.

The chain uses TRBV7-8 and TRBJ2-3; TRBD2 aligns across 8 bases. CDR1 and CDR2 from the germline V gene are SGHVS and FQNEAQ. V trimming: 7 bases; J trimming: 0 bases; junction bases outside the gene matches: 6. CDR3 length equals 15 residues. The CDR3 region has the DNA TGTGCCAGCAACTCTAGCGGGCCTAGCACAGATACGCAGTATTTT. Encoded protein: CASNSSGPSTDTQYF.

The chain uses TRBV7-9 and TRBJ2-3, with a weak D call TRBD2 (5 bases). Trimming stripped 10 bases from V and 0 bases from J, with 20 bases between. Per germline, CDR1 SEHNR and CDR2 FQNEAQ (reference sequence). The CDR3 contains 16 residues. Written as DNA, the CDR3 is TGTGCCACTCCCCGAGGCGGGCTCTTTAGCACAGATACGCAGTATTTT. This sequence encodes CATPRGGLFSTDTQYF.

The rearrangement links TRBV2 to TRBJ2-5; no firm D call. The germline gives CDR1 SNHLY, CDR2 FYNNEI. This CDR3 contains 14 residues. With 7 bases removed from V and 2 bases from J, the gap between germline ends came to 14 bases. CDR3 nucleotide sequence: TGTGCCAGCATGAGGCGTCTGGATCAAGAGACCCAGTACTTC. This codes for CASMRRLDQETQYF.

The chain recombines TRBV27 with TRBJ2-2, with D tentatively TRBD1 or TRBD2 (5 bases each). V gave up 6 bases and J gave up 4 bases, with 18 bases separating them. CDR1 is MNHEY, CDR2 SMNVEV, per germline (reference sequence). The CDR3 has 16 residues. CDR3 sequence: CASRPGPPVGTGELFF. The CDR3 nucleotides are TGTGCCAGCAGACCGGGACCGCCAGTAGGCACCGGGGAGCTGTTTTTT.

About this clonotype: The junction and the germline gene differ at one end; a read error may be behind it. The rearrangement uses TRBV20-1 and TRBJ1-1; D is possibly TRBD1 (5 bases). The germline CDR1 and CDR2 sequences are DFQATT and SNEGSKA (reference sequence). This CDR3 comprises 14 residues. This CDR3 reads CSAGEPRQSTEAFF. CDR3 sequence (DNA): TGCAGTGCTGGAGAGCCGCGACAGTCCACTGAAGCTTTCTTT.

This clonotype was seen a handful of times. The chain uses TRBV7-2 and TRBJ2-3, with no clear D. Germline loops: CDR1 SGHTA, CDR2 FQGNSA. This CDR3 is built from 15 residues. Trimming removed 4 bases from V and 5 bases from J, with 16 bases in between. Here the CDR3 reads CASSSRATRGDTQYF. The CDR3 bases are TGTGCCAGCAGCTCTCGGGCGACCCGCGGAGATACGCAGTATTTT.

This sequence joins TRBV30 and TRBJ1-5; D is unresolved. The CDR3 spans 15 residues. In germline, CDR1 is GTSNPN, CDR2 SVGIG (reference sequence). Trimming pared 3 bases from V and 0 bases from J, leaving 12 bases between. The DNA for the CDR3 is TGTGCCTGGAGCCGGTTAGGGTTTAGCAATCAGCCCCAGCATTTT. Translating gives CAWSRLGFSNQPQHF.

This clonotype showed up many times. The CDR3 sequence is CASSYGGQFNEQFF. The CDR3 DNA reads as TGTGCCAGCAGTTACGGGGGACAGTTCAATGAGCAGTTCTTC. The chain recombines TRBV6-5 with TRBJ2-1; 7 bases map to TRBD1. The J segment lost 6 bases and the V segment lost 2 bases, leaving 4 bases of the junction unmatched. Looked up from germline, CDR1 is MNHEY and CDR2 is SVGAGI. This CDR3 comprises 14 residues.

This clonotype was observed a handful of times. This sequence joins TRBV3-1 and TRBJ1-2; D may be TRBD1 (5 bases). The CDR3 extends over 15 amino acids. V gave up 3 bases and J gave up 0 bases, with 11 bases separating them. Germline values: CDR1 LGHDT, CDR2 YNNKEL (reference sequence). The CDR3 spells CASSQARGANYGYTF. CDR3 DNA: TGTGCCAGCAGCCAGGCTCGAGGGGCTAACTATGGCTACACCTTC.

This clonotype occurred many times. The DNA for the CDR3 is TGTGCCAGCAGCCAACCGGGACTAAACACCGGGGAGCTGTTTTTT. It is translated as CASSQPGLNTGELFF. The chain employs TRBV3-1 and TRBJ2-2; 7 bases line up with TRBD2. The CDR3 contains 15 residues. V gave up 2 bases and J gave up 2 bases; unmatched junction bases: 2. Germline lookup yields CDR1 LGHDT and CDR2 YNNKEL (reference sequence).

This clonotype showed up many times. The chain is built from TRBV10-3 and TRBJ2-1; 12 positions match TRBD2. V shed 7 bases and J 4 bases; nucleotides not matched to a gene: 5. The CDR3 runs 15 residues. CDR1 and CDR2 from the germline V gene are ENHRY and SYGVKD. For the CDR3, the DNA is TGTGCCATCAAAAAAGGGACTAGCGGGTACAATGAGCAGTTCTTC. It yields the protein CAIKKGTSGYNEQFF.

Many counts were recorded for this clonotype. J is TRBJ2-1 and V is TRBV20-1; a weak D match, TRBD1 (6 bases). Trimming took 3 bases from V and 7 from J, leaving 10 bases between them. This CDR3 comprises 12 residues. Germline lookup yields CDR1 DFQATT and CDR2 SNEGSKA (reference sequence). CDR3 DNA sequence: TGCAGTGCTAGCGCACAGGGAAATGAGCAGTTCTTC. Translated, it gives CSASAQGNEQFF.

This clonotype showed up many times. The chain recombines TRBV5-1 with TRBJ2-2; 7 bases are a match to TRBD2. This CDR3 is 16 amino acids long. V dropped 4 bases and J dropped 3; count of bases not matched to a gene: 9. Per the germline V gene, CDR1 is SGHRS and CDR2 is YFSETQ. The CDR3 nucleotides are TGCGCCAGCAGCCTTACCGGGACTACCTACACCGGGGAGCTGTTTTTT. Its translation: CASSLTGTTYTGELFF. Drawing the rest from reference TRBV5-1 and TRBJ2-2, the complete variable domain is KAGVTQTPRYLIKTRGQQVTLSCSPISGHRSVSWYQQTPGQGLQFLFEYFSETQRNKGNFPGRFSGRQFSNSRSEMNVSTLELGDSALYLCASSLTGTTYTGELFFGEGSRLTVL.

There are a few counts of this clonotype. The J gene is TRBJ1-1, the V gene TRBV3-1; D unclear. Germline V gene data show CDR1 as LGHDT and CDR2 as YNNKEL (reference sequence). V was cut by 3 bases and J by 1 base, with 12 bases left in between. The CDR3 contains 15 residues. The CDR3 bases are TGTGCCAGCAGCCATCTACGGACCAAGAACACTGAAGCTTTCTTT. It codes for CASSHLRTKNTEAFF.

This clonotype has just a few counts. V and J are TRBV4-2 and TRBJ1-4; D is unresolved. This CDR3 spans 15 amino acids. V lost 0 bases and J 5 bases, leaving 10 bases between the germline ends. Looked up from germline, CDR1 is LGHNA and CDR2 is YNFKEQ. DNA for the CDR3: TGTGCCAGCAGCCAAGATTTCAACAAGAATGAAAAACTGTTTTTT. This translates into CASSQDFNKNEKLFF.